Shown below are 5 T cell receptor beta chains from a single sample sequenced in a study of CD8 T cells in Susac syndrome. RNA in amounts of 0.5 to 1 ug was reverse transcribed with random hexamers. TCRdb passed the immunoSEQ multiplex PCR reads through MiXCR, listing each CDR3 protein once. The table records over 65,000 distinct CDR3 sequences, more than 85% of them present only once. Sequencing used CD4+ T cells from PBMCs. Source of these receptors: a human donor with Susac syndrome.

The gene calls are TRBV7-9 and TRBJ2-7; maybe TRBD2 (5 bases). V lost 5 bases and J 3 bases, leaving 11 bases between the germline ends. In germline, CDR1 is SEHNR, CDR2 FQNEAQ (reference sequence). The CDR3 is 13 amino acids. CDR3 nucleotide sequence: TGTGCCAGCAGCCGTGTGGGAGTCTACGAGCAGTACTTC. Its protein is CASSRVGVYEQYF.

The chain joins TRBV5-6 to TRBJ1-2; maybe TRBD1 (5 bases). CDR3 length: 14 residues. Germline CDR1 is SGHDT and CDR2 is YYEEEE. Trimming shortened V by 4 bases and J by 8 bases, and 18 bases separated the two germline ends. CDR3 sequence reads: CASSRDKGLSGYTF. CDR3 nucleotides: TGTGCCAGCAGCCGCGACAAGGGGCTAAGCGGCTACACCTTC.

The V and J genes are TRBV3-1 and TRBJ2-7; D gene ambiguous. The CDR3 sequence is 16 residues long. The ends were cut back, 4 bases at V and 1 base at J, with 17 bases in the middle. Germline CDR1 reads LGHDT; CDR2 reads YNNKEL (reference sequence). The CDR3: CASSPGPTKGSYEQYF. As DNA, the CDR3 is TGTGCCAGCAGCCCTGGACCCACCAAGGGATCCTACGAGCAGTACTTC.

The chain carries TRBV4-2 and TRBJ2-1; D unclear. V dropped 1 base and J dropped 0 bases, with 7 bases sitting between them. The CDR3 runs to 15 residues. CDR1 and CDR2 (germline): LGHNA, YNFKEQ. CDR3 sequence (DNA): TGTGCCAGCAGCCAAGGACCTGTCTCCTACAATGAGCAGTTCTTC. Its protein product is CASSQGPVSYNEQFF.

This clonotype was seen once. The rearrangement joins TRBV20-1 to TRBJ1-2; TRBD1 matches at 7 bases. Trimming cost V 1 base and J 4 bases; bases outside gene matches: 12. Germline-derived CDR1 and CDR2 are DFQATT and SNEGSKA (reference sequence). The CDR3 is made up of 16 amino acids. In nucleotides, the CDR3 is TGCAGTGCTAGAGGTTTGGACAGGTCGGGCCTCTATGGCTACACCTTC. This translates into CSARGLDRSGLYGYTF.